These 12 T cell receptor beta chains came from one sample sequenced in a study of CXCR3-negative and CXCR3-positive naive CD8 T cells. The libraries of TRB cDNA were prepared using 5' RACE with UMI labels. TCRdb reprocessed the 5' RACE reads, with one entry per CDR3 protein and no DNA. Its listing shows some 3,500 distinct CDR3 sequences. The specimen was naive CXCR3- CD8+ T cells from blood. Subset: CD45RO-CCR7+CD27+CD95- naive CD8+ T cells lacking CXCR3 (TNR3-). These receptors were obtained from a human donor in good health. Some clones in this sample may be carry-over from other donors' samples.

Considering frequency, this clonotype is medium-sized. The chain couples TRBV4-3 to TRBJ1-6. The CDR3 contains 17 residues. Germline assignment: CDR1 LGHNA and CDR2 YSLEER. The CDR3 is CASSQDLRSSYNSPLHF.

This clonotype registers medium-sized by frequency. J is TRBJ2-7 and V is TRBV29-1; TCRdb returns TRBD2, unconfirmable since there is no DNA. Germline V lookup: CDR1 SQVTM, CDR2 ANQGSEA. The CDR3 is 17 amino acids. CDR3 region: CSVTQGTSGARYYEQYF.

According to its frequency, this clonotype is medium-sized (0.01 to 0.1%). This chain links TRBV29-1 with TRBJ2-2; TCRdb's D call, TRBD1, is unchecked because there is no DNA. Germline CDR1 and CDR2: SQVTM and ANQGSEA. The CDR3 spans 16 residues. CDR3 sequence reads: CSVERDTGGIDGELFF.

According to its frequency, this clonotype is medium-sized. This chain uses TRBV19 with TRBJ2-1; absent DNA, TCRdb's TRBD1 call cannot be checked. Germline V CDR1 and CDR2: LNHDA, SQIVND (reference sequence). CDR3 size: 12 residues. The chain's CDR3 is CASSLSVNEQFF.

The chain employs TRBV29-1 and TRBJ1-2. Germline V gene sequence: CDR1 SQVTM, CDR2 ANQGSEA. This CDR3 comprises 14 residues. The CDR3 region is CSVEIAGASYGYTF.

By frequency, this clonotype registers medium-sized. The chain employs TRBV11-2 and TRBJ2-1; TCRdb calls TRBD1, which cannot be checked without DNA. Germline CDR1 SGHAT, CDR2 FQNNGV. The length of the CDR3 is 15 residues. The CDR3 sequence is CASSSGTNSYNEQFF. Looking up the rest from reference TRBV11-2 and TRBJ2-1 gives the full variable domain: EAGVAQSPRYKIIEKRQSVAFWCNPISGHATLYWYQQILGQGPKLLIQFQNNGVVDDSQLPKDRFSAERLKGVDSTLKIQPAKLEDSAVYLCASSSGTNSYNEQFFGPGTRLTVL.

The chain links TRBV29-1 to TRBJ1-4; TCRdb's D call, TRBD1, is unchecked because there is no DNA. The CDR3 length is 15 residues. CDR1 and CDR2 from the germline V gene are SQVTM and ANQGSEA. The CDR3: CSVGPTGLIREKLFF.

According to its frequency, this clonotype is medium-sized. The chain joins TRBV2 to TRBJ2-7; TCRdb's D call, TRBD1, is unchecked because there is no DNA. CDR3 length equals 14 residues. CDR1 is SNHLY and CDR2 is FYNNEI in the germline V gene. The CDR3 here is CASRGAGGYYEQYF. The entire variable domain, with the rest obtained from reference TRBV2 and TRBJ2-7, is as follows: EPEVTQTPSHQVTQMGQEVILRCVPISNHLYFYWYRQILGQKVEFLVSFYNNEISEKSEIFDDQFSVERPDGSNFTLKIRSTKLEDSAMYFCASRGAGGYYEQYFGPGTRLTVT.

Its frequency marks this clonotype as medium-sized. The CDR3 sequence is CASSLGKGTDTQYF. The genes are TRBV7-6 and TRBJ2-3; the D call of TRBD1 rests on TCRdb alone, since no DNA is present to check it. The CDR3 consists of 14 residues. Germline V lookup: CDR1 SGHVS, CDR2 FNYEAQ.

According to its frequency, this clonotype is medium-sized. The chain carries TRBV3-1 and TRBJ1-1. Germline values: CDR1 LGHDT, CDR2 YNNKEL (reference sequence). CDR3 length: 17 amino acids. CDR3 loop: CASSQPGYSGMNTEAFF.

By frequency, this clonotype registers medium-sized. J is TRBJ1-5 and V is TRBV19. This CDR3 is 13 amino acids long. Germline loops: CDR1 LNHDA, CDR2 SQIVND (reference sequence). CDR3 amino acids: CASAEWRDQPQHF.

This clonotype is called medium-sized (0.01 to 0.1%) based on its frequency. CDR3 residues: CASSPPRGTDTEAFF. The chain recombines TRBV7-9 with TRBJ1-1. Germline lookup yields CDR1 SEHNR and CDR2 FQNEAQ (reference sequence). The CDR3 is made up of 15 amino acids.